This TCR beta chain was identified in a study of identical twins. Germline trimming cut 2 bases from V and 8 bases from J; bases unmatched to any gene: 14. Germline values: CDR1 MDHEN, CDR2 SYDVKM. CDR3 length: 17 residues. TCRdb re-called the 5' RACE reads with MiXCR, one entry per CDR3 protein. The sample includes approximately 1.8 million distinct CDR3 sequences, around 33% of them seen just once. Sequencing was done on a sample of cord blood. This chain uses TRBV28 with TRBJ1-2; 10 bases are shared with TRBD1. The TCR originated in a newborn girl in good health. CDR3 coding DNA: TGTGCCAGCAGTTTAATCATCGGGACAGGGGCGACCATCGGCTACACCTTC. Translation: CASSLIIGTGATIGYTF.